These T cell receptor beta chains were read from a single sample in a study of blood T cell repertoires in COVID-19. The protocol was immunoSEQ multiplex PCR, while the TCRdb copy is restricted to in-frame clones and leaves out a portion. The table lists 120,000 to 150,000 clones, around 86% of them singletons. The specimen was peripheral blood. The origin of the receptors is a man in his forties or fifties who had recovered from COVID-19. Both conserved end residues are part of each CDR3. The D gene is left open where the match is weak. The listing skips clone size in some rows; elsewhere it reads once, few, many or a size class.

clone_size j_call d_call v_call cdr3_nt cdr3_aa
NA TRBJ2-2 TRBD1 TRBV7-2 TGTGCCAGCAGCCCTCGGACAGGGGAGACCGGGGAGCTGTTTTTT CASSPRTGETGELFF
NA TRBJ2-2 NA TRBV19 TGTGCCAGTAGAGCTGGGCGAAGTCCCGGGGAGCTGTTTTTT CASRAGRSPGELFF
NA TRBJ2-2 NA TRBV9 TGTGCCAGCAGCGTAGAGTCAGGGCGGACCGGGGAGCTGTTTTTT CASSVESGRTGELFF
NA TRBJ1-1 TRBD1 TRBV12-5 TGTGCTAGTGGTTTGTACAGGGGGCTTGAAGCTTTCTTT CASGLYRGLEAFF
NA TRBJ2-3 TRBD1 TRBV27 TGTGCCAGCAGTTTATTAGGACAGGGCACAGATACGCAGTATTTT CASSLLGQGTDTQYF
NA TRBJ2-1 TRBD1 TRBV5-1 TGCGCCAGCAGCCTGGGACAGGGGGGATACAATGAGCAGTTCTTC CASSLGQGGYNEQFF
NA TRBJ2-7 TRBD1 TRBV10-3 TGTGCCATCAACCCGGGACAGCCGACCTACGAGCAGTACTTC CAINPGQPTYEQYF
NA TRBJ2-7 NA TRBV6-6 TGTGCCAGCAGCCAAACCCATTACAACGAGCAGTACTTC CASSQTHYNEQYF
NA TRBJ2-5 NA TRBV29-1 TGCAGCGCCCGACCGGGTCAAGAGACCCAGTACTTC CSARPGQETQYF
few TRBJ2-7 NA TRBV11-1 TGTGCCAGCAGCCCCCGGGGGTTAGCGTACGAGCAGTACTTC CASSPRGLAYEQYF
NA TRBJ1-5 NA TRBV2 TGTGCCAGCTCAGGGTTTAGAAGCAATCAGCCCCAGCATTTT CASSGFRSNQPQHF
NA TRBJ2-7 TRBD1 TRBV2 TGTGCCAGCACCCGGGACAGATACTACGAGCAGTACTTC CASTRDRYYEQYF
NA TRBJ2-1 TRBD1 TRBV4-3 TGCGCCAGCAGCCCCCAAAGGACAGGGTACAATGAGCAGTTCTTC CASSPQRTGYNEQFF
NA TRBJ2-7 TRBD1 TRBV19 TGTGCCTGCGGGACAGGGGCCTACGAGCAGTACTTC CACGTGAYEQYF
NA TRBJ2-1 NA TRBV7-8 TGTGCCAGCAGCTTAAAGGGGATGACGTTCAATGAGCAGTTCTTC CASSLKGMTFNEQFF
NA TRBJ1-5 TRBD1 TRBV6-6 TGTGCCAGCAGTTACGAGACAGGGTATCAGCCCCAGCATTTT CASSYETGYQPQHF
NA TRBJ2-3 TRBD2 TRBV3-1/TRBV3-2 TGTGCCAGCAGAGGACTAGCGGTAATGGGAGATACGCAGTATTTT CASRGLAVMGDTQYF
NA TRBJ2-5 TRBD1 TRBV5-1 TGCGCCAGCAGCTTTGGACAGGGGAAGGAGACCCAGTACTTC CASSFGQGKETQYF
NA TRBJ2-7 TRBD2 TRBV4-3 TGCGCCAGCAGCCAAGAGGTGGCCGGGGGGGCAACCTACGAGCAGTACTTC CASSQEVAGGATYEQYF
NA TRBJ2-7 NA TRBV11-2 TGTGCCAGCAGCGATAGGGGGGGGTCCTCCTACGAGCAGTACTTC CASSDRGGSSYEQYF
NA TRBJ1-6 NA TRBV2 TGTGCCAGCAGAGGCCAGAGCGCGAATAATTCACCCCTCCACTTT CASRGQSANNSPLHF
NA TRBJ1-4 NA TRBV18 TGTGCCAGCTCACGTCAGGGGCTGGATGAAAAACTGTTTTTT CASSRQGLDEKLFF
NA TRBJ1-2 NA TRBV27 TGTGCCAGCAGTTTCAATGAGGGTGGGGGGTATGGCTACACCTTC CASSFNEGGGYGYTF
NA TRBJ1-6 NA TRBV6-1 TGTGCCAGCAGTGAAGTAGCGGCAGTTCCAAATTCACCCCTCCACTTT CASSEVAAVPNSPLHF
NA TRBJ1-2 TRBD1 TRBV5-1 TGCGCCAGCCGGGTTACGGCTGGACAGGTCTGGTATGGCTACACCTTC CASRVTAGQVWYGYTF
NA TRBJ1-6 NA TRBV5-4 TGTGCCAGCAGCCCGCGGACAGATTCACCCCTCCACTTT CASSPRTDSPLHF
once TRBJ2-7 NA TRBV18 TGTGCCAGCTCACCCCCCGACAGAACCTACGAGCAGTACTTC CASSPPDRTYEQYF